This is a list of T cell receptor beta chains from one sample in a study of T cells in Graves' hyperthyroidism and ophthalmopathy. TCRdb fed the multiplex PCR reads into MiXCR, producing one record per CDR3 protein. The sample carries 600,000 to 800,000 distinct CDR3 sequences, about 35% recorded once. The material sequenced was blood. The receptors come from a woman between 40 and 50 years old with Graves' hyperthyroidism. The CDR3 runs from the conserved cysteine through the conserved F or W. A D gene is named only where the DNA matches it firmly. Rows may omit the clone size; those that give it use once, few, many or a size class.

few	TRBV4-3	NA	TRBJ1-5	CASSHRGRGSQPQHF	TGCGCCAGCAGTCACCGGGGCCGAGGAAGTCAGCCCCAGCATTTT
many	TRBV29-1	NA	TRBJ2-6	CSVDTGLSGANVLTF	TGCAGCGTTGATACAGGACTCTCTGGGGCCAACGTCCTGACTTTC
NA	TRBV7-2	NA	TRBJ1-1	CASSYYRDGGRGTEAFF	TGTGCCAGCAGCTACTACAGGGACGGGGGGCGAGGAACTGAAGCTTTCTTT
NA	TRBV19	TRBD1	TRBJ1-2	CASSIGQGGSVVYTF	TGTGCCAGTAGTATAGGCCAGGGGGGCTCGGTGGTCTACACCTTC
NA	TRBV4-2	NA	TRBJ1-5	CASSQTQGTSNQPQHF	TGTGCCAGCAGCCAAACACAGGGAACGAGCAATCAGCCCCAGCATTTT
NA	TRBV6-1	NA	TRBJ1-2	CASSKSGTALNYGYIF	TGTGCCAGCAGTAAGTCCGGGACCGCGCTTAACTATGGCTACATCTTC
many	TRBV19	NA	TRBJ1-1	CASSYRGDTEAFF	TGCGCCAGCAGTTATCGAGGAGACACTGAAGCTTTCTTT
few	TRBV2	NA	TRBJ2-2	CACLTGWGPGELFF	TGTGCCTGCCTTACGGGGTGGGGCCCCGGGGAGCTGTTTTTT
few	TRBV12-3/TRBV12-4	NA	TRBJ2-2	CASIAGGNTGELFF	TGTGCCAGCATCGCGGGTGGGAACACCGGGGAGCTGTTTTTT
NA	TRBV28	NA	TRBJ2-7	CASKHSGPYEQYF	TGTGCCAGCAAACATAGCGGTCCCTACGAGCAGTACTTC
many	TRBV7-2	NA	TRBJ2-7	CASSLPGDYEQYF	TGTGCCAGCAGCTTACCAGGGGACTACGAGCAGTACTTC
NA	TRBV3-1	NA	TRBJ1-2	CASSQDPTGWENGYTF	TGTGCCAGCAGCCAAGATCCTACAGGGTGGGAAAATGGCTACACCTTC
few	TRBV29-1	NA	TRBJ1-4	CSVESATTNEKLFF	TGCAGCGTTGAATCGGCGACAACTAATGAAAAACTGTTTTTT
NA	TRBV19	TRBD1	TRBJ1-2	CASIATGANYGYTF	TGTGCCAGTATAGCGACAGGGGCGAACTATGGCTACACCTTC
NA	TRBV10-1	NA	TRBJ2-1	CASSIGKSRSYNEQFF	TGCGCCAGCAGCATAGGCAAGTCACGCTCCTACAATGAGCAGTTCTTC
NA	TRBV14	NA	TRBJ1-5	CASSLGVKRQPQHF	TGTGCCAGCAGCCTAGGGGTAAAGCGACAGCCCCAGCATTTT
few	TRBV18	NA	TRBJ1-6	CASSPMDGPPTPLHF	TGTGCCAGCTCACCGATGGACGGACCTCCTACACCCCTCCACTTT
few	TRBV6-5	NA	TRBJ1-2	CASSYSRLSGYTF	TGTGCCAGCAGTTACTCCAGGCTTTCTGGCTACACCTTC
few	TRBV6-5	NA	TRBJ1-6	CASKRGGNSPLHF	TGTGCCAGTAAACGAGGGGGGAATTCACCCCTCCACTTT
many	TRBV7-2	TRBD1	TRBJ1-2	CASSLSRTGGLNGYTF	TGTGCCAGCAGCCTCTCCAGGACAGGGGGCTTAAATGGCTACACCTTC
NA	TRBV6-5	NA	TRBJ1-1	CASSLNGFITAHTEAFF	TGTGCCAGCAGTTTGAATGGGTTTATAACGGCTCACACTGAAGCTTTCTTT
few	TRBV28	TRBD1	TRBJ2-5	CASSLITGAETQYF	TGTGCCAGCAGTTTAATCACAGGGGCAGAGACCCAGTACTTC
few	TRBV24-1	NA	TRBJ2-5	CASSELGFQETQYF	TGTGCCAGCAGTGAGTTGGGGTTCCAAGAGACCCAGTACTTC